This TCR beta chain appears in the sequencing data of a study of blood T cells in healthy people across ages. Overall study: About one barcoded beta molecule per two T cells was captured by template switching.

Primers used in a second PCR of roughly 7 to 11 cycles were a sample-barcoded 5' primer and a J-beta primer mix. TCRdb passed the 5' RACE reads through MiXCR, listing each CDR3 protein once. The top ten clones hold approximately 30% of a sample with approximately 320,000 distinct CDR3 sequences, 27% of them seen once. Study results and caveats: The donors' CMV status was not determined, possibly confounding changes in expanded clonotypes.

The sample providers were healthy Caucasian people from Russia, aged about 6 to 95. A word on this clonotype: What it binds is not known.

This CDR3 has 14 amino acids. CDR1 is ENHRY, CDR2 SYGVKD, per germline. The sequencing sample was made of blood. The V call is TRBV10-3, the J call TRBJ2-7, with TRBD2 as a possible D gene (5 bases). TRBJ2-5 matches the DNA end more closely, so the J call is doubtful. The receptor's source is an older woman in good health. CDR3 amino acids: CAIRPGKGQETQYF. The CDR3, as DNA: TGTGCCATCAGGCCCGGGAAGGGCCAAGAGACCCAGTACTTC.